This T cell receptor (beta chain) was sequenced for a study of blood T cell repertoires in COVID-19. Study-level information: Italy, Spain and the United States were the sources of the convalescent and acute COVID-19 samples. Sample material is recorded as cDNA or gDNA derived from T cells, B-cell-depleted T cells, or PBMCs.

Original data processing: Reference gene primer amplification yielded estimated nucleated cell counts. Data came from immunoSEQ multiplex PCR; TCRdb stores just in-frame clones and leaves some out. V, J and clone size were drawn from that table, and D and trimming were deduced from the DNA. The sample comprises roughly 100,000 clones, approximately 87% of which are singletons, and about 15% rests with the top ten. Sequenced material: peripheral blood. The source of this sequence is a man in his fifties with acute or convalescent COVID-19.

This chain's CDR3 is CASSLVLAGEGEQFF. For the CDR3, the DNA is TGTGCCAGCAGCTTAGTCCTAGCGGGAGAAGGGGAGCAGTTCTTC. V and J are TRBV7-2 and TRBJ2-1; 10 bases fit TRBD2. The CDR3 length is 15 residues. CDR1 is SGHTA and CDR2 is FQGNSA in the germline V gene. Unmatched junction bases numbered 7, after V lost 1 base and J lost 10 bases.